One sample yielded the 26 T cell receptor beta chains listed below, sequenced in a study of blood T cell repertoires in COVID-19. TCRdb keeps only in-frame clones here, not all; method: immunoSEQ multiplex PCR. The table lists 210,000 or so clones, 85% to 90% of them singletons. Sample: peripheral blood. These receptors came from a man between 45 and 60 years old with acute or convalescent COVID-19.

This clone has a handful of counts. CDR3 sequence reads: CASSFYSFNSPLHF. DNA of the CDR3: TGTGCCAGCAGCTTTTACAGCTTTAATTCACCCCTCCACTTT. The chain has TRBV5-6 and TRBJ1-6; D uncertain. The CDR3 is 14 amino acids. Germline CDR1 reads SGHDT; CDR2 reads YYEEEE. Trimming pared 2 bases from V and 6 bases from J, leaving 9 bases between. Combining the CDR3 with reference TRBV5-6 and TRBJ1-6 gives the whole variable domain DAGVTQSPTHLIKTRGQQVTLRCSPKSGHDTVSWYQQALGQGPQFIFQYYEEEERQRGNFPDRFSGHQFPNYSSELNVNALLLGDSALYLCASSFYSFNSPLHFGNGTRLTVT.

This rearrangement joins TRBV6-6 to TRBJ2-7; 7 positions match TRBD2. V trimming: 2 bases; J trimming: 2 bases; junction bases outside the gene matches: 9. This CDR3 contains 16 residues. Germline lookup yields CDR1 MNHNY and CDR2 SVGAGI (reference sequence). The chain's CDR3 is CASSYGQGGIPYEQYF. The CDR3 region has the DNA TGTGCCAGCAGTTACGGGCAGGGAGGGATTCCCTACGAGCAGTACTTC.

The CDR3 protein is CASSLGGGTGGLSYEQYF. The CDR3 DNA reads TGTGCCAGCAGCTTAGGAGGGGGGACAGGGGGCTTGTCCTACGAGCAGTACTTC. The chain links TRBV7-2 to TRBJ2-7; 12 bases are a match to TRBD1. Germline loops: CDR1 SGHTA, CDR2 FQGNSA. The junction had 8 bases not matched to a gene; V was cut back by 1 base and J by 1 base. CDR3 length: 18 amino acids. The full variable domain, rest sourced from reference TRBV7-2 and TRBJ2-7, is GAGVSQSPSNKVTEKGKDVELRCDPISGHTALYWYRQSLGQGLEFLIYFQGNSAPDKSGLPSDRFSAERTGGSVSTLTIQRTQQEDSAVYLCASSLGGGTGGLSYEQYFGPGTRLTVT.

The gene calls are TRBV18 and TRBJ2-5; D gene uncertain. V lost 0 bases, J lost 9 bases, and 14 bases lay in between. The CDR3 runs 14 residues. CDR1 is KGHSH, CDR2 LQKENI, per germline. CDR3: CASSPPYSSRSQYF. DNA for the CDR3: TGTGCCAGCTCACCACCATACTCCTCGAGGTCCCAGTACTTC.

The CDR3 coding sequence is TGTGCCAGTAGTATGAGGACAGCTCCTGGGGCCAACGTCCTGACTTTC. It encodes CASSMRTAPGANVLTF. The J gene is TRBJ2-6, the V gene TRBV19; maybe TRBD1 (6 bases). The CDR3 is 16 residues long. CDR1 and CDR2 from the germline V gene are LNHDA and SQIVND (reference sequence). V shed 3 bases and J shed 2 bases, with 11 bases lying between them.

This chain joins TRBV6-4 and TRBJ2-1, with a tentative D call TRBD2 (6 bases). CDR3 length: 14 residues. Germline V gene lookup returns CDR1 MRHNA and CDR2 SNTAGT. Between the trimmed V and J ends, which lost 4 bases and 8 bases, there was a span of 15 bases. CDR3 sequence (DNA): TGTGCCAGCAGTGGGCAGGGAGGAGGCGATGAGCAGTTCTTC. It specifies CASSGQGGGDEQFF.

This clone occurred a few times. The J gene is TRBJ2-5, the V gene TRBV15; TRBD1 agrees at 7 bases. The CDR3 sequence is 15 residues long. Germline V gives CDR1 LNHNV, CDR2 YYDKDF (reference sequence). V gave up 5 bases and J gave up 2 bases; unmatched junction bases: 8. The CDR3 here is CATSGHRGRQETQYF. CDR3 DNA sequence: TGTGCCACCAGCGGCCACAGGGGAAGGCAAGAGACCCAGTACTTC.

The CDR3 here is CASSLASGGHGYTF. The CDR3 nucleotides are TGCGCCAGCAGCTTGGCGTCAGGGGGCCACGGCTACACCTTC. The chain has TRBV5-1 and TRBJ1-2, with 8 bases identical to TRBD1. V dropped 0 bases and J dropped 8; count of bases not matched to a gene: 6. The CDR3 loop spans 14 amino acids. Germline V gene sequence: CDR1 SGHRS, CDR2 YFSETQ.

Only a few counts were recorded for this clone. The chain is built from TRBV27 and TRBJ2-2; 7 bases map to TRBD2. V shed 7 bases, J shed 6 bases, and the junction held 8 bases outside the gene matches. This CDR3 contains 14 residues. Germline assignment: CDR1 MNHEY and CDR2 SMNVEV (reference sequence). The CDR3 spells CASTWGGDAGELFF. For the CDR3, the DNA is TGTGCCAGCACCTGGGGAGGGGACGCCGGGGAGCTGTTTTTT.

This chain joins TRBV5-6 and TRBJ2-7; a possible D gene is TRBD2 (6 bases). CDR1 and CDR2 (germline): SGHDT, YYEEEE. The V end was cut by 1 base, the J end by 7 bases, with 15 bases between. The CDR3 sequence is 14 residues long. The CDR3 region has the DNA TGTGCCAGCAGCTTGCGAGGAGCAGGGAGGGAGCAGTACTTC. Encoded protein: CASSLRGAGREQYF.

The V call is TRBV28, the J call TRBJ1-1; no firm D call. Germline V lookup: CDR1 MDHEN, CDR2 SYDVKM. The ends were cut back, 1 base at V and 3 bases at J, with 6 bases in the middle. This CDR3 contains 13 residues. The CDR3 DNA reads as TGTGCCAGCAGTTTATTAGTCGACACTGAAGCTTTCTTT. Translation gives CASSLLVDTEAFF.

This chain joins TRBV10-3 and TRBJ2-4; possibly TRBD1 for D (6 bases). The CDR3 runs 16 residues. V was shortened by 4 bases and J by 0 bases, with 13 bases between the two germline ends. Germline values: CDR1 ENHRY, CDR2 SYGVKD. This chain's CDR3 is CAISGQAELAKNIQYF. The CDR3 bases are TGTGCCATCAGTGGACAGGCAGAATTAGCCAAAAACATTCAGTACTTC.

V is TRBV6-5 and J is TRBJ1-2, with TRBD1 as a possible D gene (6 bases). CDR1 is MNHEY, CDR2 SVGAGI, per germline. This CDR3 has 13 residues. Trimming cost V 6 bases and J 3 bases, with 11 bases left between them. This CDR3 is CASRGGGDYGYTF. CDR3 bases: TGTGCCAGCAGGGGTGGGGGCGACTATGGCTACACCTTC.

By share of the sample, this clone is medium-sized. V is TRBV5-1 and J is TRBJ1-4; 9 nucleotides align to TRBD1. CDR3 size: 14 residues. CDR1 is SGHRS and CDR2 is YFSETQ in the germline V gene. The V gene end was trimmed by 2 bases and the J gene end by 8 bases; junction bases not matched to a gene: 4. The CDR3 loop reads CASSFAGTGEKLFF. The CDR3, as DNA: TGCGCCAGCAGCTTCGCCGGGACAGGGGAAAAACTGTTTTTT.

This sequence joins TRBV30 and TRBJ1-3, with a tentative D call TRBD1 (5 bases). This CDR3 is 15 amino acids long. V was shortened by 5 bases and J by 1 base, with 15 bases between the two germline ends. Germline V CDR1 and CDR2: GTSNPN, SVGIG (reference sequence). Written as DNA, the CDR3 is TGTGCCTGGGGCAGGGTCCGGGCTTCTGGAAACACCATATATTTT. Amino acid sequence: CAWGRVRASGNTIYF.

This clone showed up just once. The DNA of the CDR3 is TGTGCCAGCAGTGGAGACCCCGGGACAGGAAACGAGCAGTACTTC. Its protein product is CASSGDPGTGNEQYF. This chain connects TRBV2 to TRBJ2-7, with 8 positions matching TRBD1. The CDR3 extends over 15 amino acids. Trimming at V came to 4 bases and at J to 5 bases, leaving 10 bases not matched to a gene. Germline CDR1 reads SNHLY; CDR2 reads FYNNEI. Full variable domain (rest looked up from reference TRBV2 and TRBJ2-7): EPEVTQTPSHQVTQMGQEVILRCVPISNHLYFYWYRQILGQKVEFLVSFYNNEISEKSEIFDDQFSVERPDGSNFTLKIRSTKLEDSAMYFCASSGDPGTGNEQYFGPGTRLTVT.

The chain is built from TRBV6-5 and TRBJ1-1, with D unclear. The CDR3 spans 13 residues. With 7 bases removed from V and 3 bases from J, the gap between germline ends came to 12 bases. CDR1 MNHEY and CDR2 SVGAGI come from the germline V gene. The CDR3 nucleotides read TGTGCCAGCATCAAAGAGGTTTACACTGAAGCTTTCTTT. Translated: CASIKEVYTEAFF.

The rearrangement uses TRBV7-2 and TRBJ2-1, with 10 positions matching TRBD1. V gave up 5 bases and J gave up 4 bases; unmatched junction bases: 11. Germline V gene sequence: CDR1 SGHTA, CDR2 FQGNSA. This CDR3 is built from 17 residues. CDR3 protein: CASSADRGPRAYNEQFF. CDR3 sequence (DNA): TGTGCCAGCAGCGCAGACAGGGGGCCGAGGGCGTACAATGAGCAGTTCTTC.

The V and J genes are TRBV18 and TRBJ1-1, with a possible D match to TRBD1 (6 bases). Germline-derived CDR1 and CDR2 are KGHSH and LQKENI. V gave up 6 bases and J gave up 0 bases, with 17 bases separating them. The CDR3 loop spans 16 amino acids. The CDR3 DNA reads TGTGCCAGCTCCGGGGGGCCAGGGCGTATGAACACTGAAGCTTTCTTT. Translated: CASSGGPGRMNTEAFF.

The chain is built from TRBV19 and TRBJ2-7; tentative D call: TRBD2 (6 bases). CDR3 length: 15 residues. Germline assignment: CDR1 LNHDA and CDR2 SQIVND (reference sequence). With 1 base removed from V and 3 bases from J, the gap between germline ends came to 13 bases. CDR3 region: CASSIVGGGDYEQYF. The CDR3 DNA reads TGTGCCAGTAGTATAGTGGGTGGAGGGGACTACGAGCAGTACTTC.

The genes are TRBV10-1 and TRBJ2-2, with TRBD2 matching 12 bases. Losses at the gene ends were 4 bases for V and 4 bases for J; bases not matched to a gene: 7. There are 17 residues in the CDR3. CDR1 and CDR2 from the germline V gene are WNHNN and SYGVQD (reference sequence). CDR3 coding DNA: TGCGCCAGCAGTGGTACTAGCGGGGGGTCCGGCACCGGGGAGCTGTTTTTT. This translates into CASSGTSGGSGTGELFF.

This sequence joins TRBV29-1 and TRBJ1-6, with a tentative D call TRBD1 (5 bases). V lost 5 bases, J lost 9 bases, and 14 bases lay in between. The CDR3 spans 13 residues. CDR1 is SQVTM, CDR2 ANQGSEA, per germline. The CDR3 coding sequence is TGCAGCGTTTCCGGTCAGGGAGGTTCACCCCTCCACTTT. Its translation: CSVSGQGGSPLHF.

The V call is TRBV5-5, the J call TRBJ1-1, with 9 bases aligning to TRBD1. CDR3 length: 17 amino acids. The V gene end was trimmed by 4 bases and the J gene end by 1 base; junction bases not matched to a gene: 11. Germline V gene lookup returns CDR1 SGHKS and CDR2 YYEKEE (reference sequence). Here the CDR3 DNA reads TGTGCCAGCAGCCTCGTCCCGGGACAGGGCCCGAACACTGAAGCTTTCTTT. Translated: CASSLVPGQGPNTEAFF. The full variable domain, with the rest looked up from reference TRBV5-5 and TRBJ1-1, is DAGVTQSPTHLIKTRGQQVTLRCSPISGHKSVSWYQQVLGQGPQFIFQYYEKEERGRGNFPDRFSARQFPNYSSELNVNALLLGDSALYLCASSLVPGQGPNTEAFFGQGTRLTVV.

The chain couples TRBV18 to TRBJ1-1; 8 positions agree with TRBD1. CDR1 and CDR2 from the germline V gene are KGHSH and LQKENI. The CDR3 contains 16 residues. J gave up 4 bases and V 2 bases, and 9 bases lay outside the gene matches. The CDR3 region has the DNA TGTGCCAGCTCACCAAGGGGACAGGTCAGGAGCACTGAAGCTTTCTTT. Its translation is CASSPRGQVRSTEAFF.

The chain is built from TRBV27 and TRBJ2-1, with TRBD1 matching 9 bases. V shed 4 bases, J shed 4 bases, and the junction held 5 bases outside the gene matches. Germline assignment: CDR1 MNHEY and CDR2 SMNVEV (reference sequence). The CDR3 length is 15 residues. The CDR3 here is CASSSSQGAYNEQFF. The CDR3 DNA reads as TGTGCCAGCAGTTCTTCACAGGGGGCGTACAATGAGCAGTTCTTC.

The V gene is TRBV27, the J gene TRBJ1-2; D unresolved. The CDR3 covers 14 residues. CDR1 is MNHEY and CDR2 is SMNVEV in the germline V gene (reference sequence). Trimming shortened V by 0 bases and J by 1 base, and 6 bases separated the two germline ends. The CDR3 region is CASSLSRYNYGYTF. CDR3 bases: TGTGCCAGCAGTTTATCGCGGTATAACTATGGCTACACCTTC.